Listed below are T cell receptor beta chains from one sample, sequenced in a study of blood T cell repertoires in COVID-19. The repertoire was sequenced with immunoSEQ multiplex PCR; TCRdb's copy has only in-frame clones and lacks some. The data hold some 280,000 clones, with around 90% observed a single time. Source material: peripheral blood. These receptors were taken from a woman in her thirties or forties who had recovered from COVID-19. Each CDR3 is given with its conserved first and last residue. Each record gives: CDR3 length, J gene, clone size, V gene, D gene, CDR3 DNA, CDR3 protein. D genes are given only for firm matches. Size is omitted from some rows. Given values are once, few, many or a class for expanded clones.

13	TRBJ2-3	-	TRBV10-1	-	TGCGCCAGCGCCCCCGGCCTAGTCGATACGCAGTATTTT	CASAPGLVDTQYF
16	TRBJ2-2	few	TRBV7-9	TRBD2	TGTGCCAGCAGCTCAGCGGGAGGGCCGAACACCGGGGAGCTGTTTTTT	CASSSAGGPNTGELFF
15	TRBJ1-6	-	TRBV6-5	TRBD1	TGTGCCAGCAGTCCCTCGGGACAGGGGATCTCACCCCTCCACTTT	CASSPSGQGISPLHF
17	TRBJ2-3	-	TRBV19	TRBD1	TGTGCCAGTAGGGACCCTGGACAGGGGGCAAGCACAGATACGCAGTATTTT	CASRDPGQGASTDTQYF
15	TRBJ1-3	-	TRBV9	TRBD1	TGTGCCAGCAGCGGCCGGGACAGGGATGGAAACACCATATATTTT	CASSGRDRDGNTIYF
17	TRBJ2-3	-	TRBV11-2	TRBD2	TGTGCCAGCAGCTTACCCAGCGGGAGGTTTGGCACAGATACGCAGTATTTT	CASSLPSGRFGTDTQYF
17	TRBJ1-5	-	TRBV7-3	-	TGTGCCAGCAGCTTAACTGCCGACAAGCTGAGCAATCAGCCCCAGCATTTT	CASSLTADKLSNQPQHF
15	TRBJ2-5	-	TRBV28	-	TGTGCCAGCAGTTTAACTAGCCCTACCCAAGAGACCCAGTACTTC	CASSLTSPTQETQYF
16	TRBJ2-1	-	TRBV11-2	TRBD2	TGTGCCAGCAGCTTAGTTGCGGGGGGGCCTTGGAATGAGCAGTTCTTC	CASSLVAGGPWNEQFF
15	TRBJ2-5	once	TRBV30	-	TGTGCCTGGTCCCTTTCGGCAGGACAACAAGAGACCCAGTACTTC	CAWSLSAGQQETQYF
13	TRBJ2-7	-	TRBV9	TRBD2	TGTGCCAGCAGCACCCGACTAGCGGGCCCGCAGTACTTC	CASSTRLAGPQYF
16	TRBJ2-3	once	TRBV19	-	TGTGCCAGTAGTATAGGTGCGGGTGTTAGCACAGATACGCAGTATTTT	CASSIGAGVSTDTQYF
18	TRBJ2-5	-	TRBV5-1	TRBD2	TGCGCCAGCAGCTTGGTGGTAGCGGGAGCGTCATCAGGGGAGACCCAGTACTTC	CASSLVVAGASSGETQYF
15	TRBJ2-7	once	TRBV5-1	-	TGCGCCAGCAGCCCCGACTGGGACTCCCCCCACGAGCAGTACTTC	CASSPDWDSPHEQYF
15	TRBJ1-5	-	TRBV11-2	TRBD1	TGTGCCAGCAGCTTAGAAGGACAGGGTCTTCAGCCCCAGCATTTT	CASSLEGQGLQPQHF
14	TRBJ1-5	-	TRBV6-5	TRBD1	TGTGCCAGCAGCGCAGGGGGCGGCAATCAGCCCCAGCATTTT	CASSAGGGNQPQHF
16	TRBJ2-1	-	TRBV27	TRBD2	TGTGCCAGCACTGGTATTGGCGGGGGGGCCTACAATGAGCAGTTCTTC	CASTGIGGGAYNEQFF
15	TRBJ1-6	-	TRBV2	TRBD1	TGTGCCAGCAGTGCCCGGACAGGGGGGGATTCACCCCTCCACTTT	CASSARTGGDSPLHF
13	TRBJ1-2	-	TRBV10-3	TRBD1	TGTGCCATCAGTGACAGGGGGCTAGAGGGCTACACCTTC	CAISDRGLEGYTF
16	TRBJ2-2	-	TRBV18	TRBD1	TGTGCCAGCTCACCGAGACAGGGGGCGGACACCGGGGAGCTGTTTTTT	CASSPRQGADTGELFF
14	TRBJ1-1	once	TRBV11-1	TRBD1	TGTGCCAGCAGCCCCGGGACAGTGAACACTGAAGCTTTCTTT	CASSPGTVNTEAFF
20	TRBJ2-7	-	TRBV27	TRBD2	TGTGCCAGCAGTTTCTTCCGGACTAGCGGGACCAATCCCCACCCCTACGAGCAGTACTTC	CASSFFRTSGTNPHPYEQYF
11	TRBJ2-3	-	TRBV30	-	TGTGCCTTCTGGGCGACAGATACGCAGTATTTT	CAFWATDTQYF
16	TRBJ2-5	once	TRBV5-3	-	TGTGCCAGAAGCTTGGTTAGGGTAGGGGACCAAGAGACCCAGTACTTC	CARSLVRVGDQETQYF
13	TRBJ1-5	few	TRBV4-1	-	TGCGCCAGCAGCCCCCTCGGGGATCAGCCCCAGCATTTT	CASSPLGDQPQHF
18	TRBJ1-3	-	TRBV9	-	TGTGCCAGCAGCCCCGATCCGGGACACCCGAGCTCTGGAAACACCATATATTTT	CASSPDPGHPSSGNTIYF
14	TRBJ2-5	-	TRBV13	TRBD2	TGTGCCAGCAGCTTAGGTCCTAGCGGGGAGACCCAGTACTTC	CASSLGPSGETQYF
16	TRBJ2-1	once	TRBV19	-	TGTGCCAGTAGTCCAACCGCGGGACAGCGGGACAATGAGCAGTTCTTC	CASSPTAGQRDNEQFF
15	TRBJ1-5	-	TRBV11-3	-	TGTGCCAGCAGCGAGCGGACGGGAATCAATCAGCCCCAGCATTTT	CASSERTGINQPQHF
20	TRBJ2-6	-	TRBV27	TRBD1	TGTGCCAGCAGTTTACGCCCTGGGACAGGGATAGAATCTGGGGCCAACGTCCTGACTTTC	CASSLRPGTGIESGANVLTF
16	TRBJ1-5	-	TRBV4-2	TRBD1	TGTGCCAGCAGCCACCTGGACAGGGAGGGCAATCAGCCCCAGCATTTT	CASSHLDREGNQPQHF
13	TRBJ2-2	many	TRBV2	-	TGTGCCAGCACTCTAGAGTACACCGGGGAGCTGTTTTTT	CASTLEYTGELFF
12	TRBJ1-1	-	TRBV10-1	-	TGCGCCGGGCCGGGGTGGAACACTGAAGCTTTCTTT	CAGPGWNTEAFF
13	TRBJ2-7	once	TRBV6-5	-	TGTGCCAGCAGGGACTACCCTAAGCCCGAGCAGTACTTC	CASRDYPKPEQYF
16	TRBJ2-5	-	TRBV5-1	TRBD1	TGCGCCAGCAGCTTGGCCGGGACAGGGGCCCAAGAGACCCAGTACTTC	CASSLAGTGAQETQYF
17	TRBJ2-5	-	TRBV27	TRBD1	TGTGCCAGCAGTTTGACACGGACAGGGAGAAAGCAAGAGACCCAGTACTTC	CASSLTRTGRKQETQYF
14	TRBJ2-1	-	TRBV5-4	-	TGTGCCAGCAGCTTGGAACAGTGGGGAGATGAGCAGTTCTTC	CASSLEQWGDEQFF
14	TRBJ2-7	-	TRBV6-5	-	TGTGCCAGTGAATCGGGACTCCCTACCTACGAGCAGTACTTC	CASESGLPTYEQYF
15	TRBJ2-7	once	TRBV7-2	TRBD1	TGTGCCAGCAGCTTAGAACAGGGGATACCTTGGGAGCAGTACTTC	CASSLEQGIPWEQYF
16	TRBJ2-5	-	TRBV4-1	TRBD2	TGCGCCAGCAGCCAAGGCCTAGCGGAACAACAAGAGACCCAGTACTTC	CASSQGLAEQQETQYF
15	TRBJ2-5	-	TRBV19	TRBD2	TGTGCCAGTAGCGTAACAGGACTAGCGGAAGAGACCCAGTACTTC	CASSVTGLAEETQYF
15	TRBJ2-3	-	TRBV9	TRBD2	TGTGCCAGCAGCGTTTTAGCGGGGACTTCGGATACGCAGTATTTT	CASSVLAGTSDTQYF